The rows below give T cell receptor beta chains drawn from one sample of a study of blood T cell repertoires in COVID-19. Repertoires were generated with immunoSEQ multiplex PCR, while TCRdb's copy carries only in-frame clones and drops some. The data hold about 190,000 clones, with roughly 84% observed a single time. The sequenced sample consisted of peripheral blood. The receptors here all came from a man older than 75 with COVID-19, enrolled during active disease. Each CDR3 is given with its conserved first and last residue. A D gene is named only where the DNA matches it firmly. Only some rows state a clone size, as once, few, many or a class for expanded clones.

>TRBV18|TRBJ1-2|.|.
TGTGCCAGCTCACCAGCGTCAGGGGATGGCTACACCTTC
CASSPASGDGYTF
>TRBV14|TRBJ2-1|TRBD1|.
TGTGCCAGCAGCTATTTCGGACAGGGGGCAGGTGAGCAGTTCTTC
CASSYFGQGAGEQFF
>TRBV7-2|TRBJ2-7|TRBD1|.
TGTGCCACAGGACGGACAGGGGCCTACGAGCAGTACTTC
CATGRTGAYEQYF
>TRBV2|TRBJ2-2|.|.
TGTGCCAGCACCAGGGCGCGCACCGGGGAGCTGTTTTTT
CASTRARTGELFF
>TRBV11-2|TRBJ1-1|.|.
TGTGCCAGCAGCTTCTCGGGGGGGAACACTGAAGCTTTCTTT
CASSFSGGNTEAFF
>TRBV5-1|TRBJ1-2|.|.
TGCGCCAGCAGTCCGGACTGGACTCTGGGCTACACCTTC
CASSPDWTLGYTF
>TRBV6-5|TRBJ1-6|.|.
TGTGCCAGCTGGACATCCTATAATTCACCCCTCCACTTT
CASWTSYNSPLHF
>TRBV4-2|TRBJ1-5|.|.
TGTGCCAGCAGCCAAGATCGCTGGCAGGACAATCAGCCCCAGCATTTT
CASSQDRWQDNQPQHF
>TRBV5-1|TRBJ1-1|TRBD1|.
TGCGCCAGCAGCTTCGACAGGGCGAATGAAGCTTTCTTT
CASSFDRANEAFF
>TRBV28|TRBJ2-1|TRBD2|.
TGTGCCAGCACCCTGGGCGGGGGGGCCTACAATGAGCAGTTCTTC
CASTLGGGAYNEQFF
>TRBV7-9|TRBJ2-1|TRBD1|.
TGTGCCAGCAGCTCAGTGGGGACAGGGAGTGTCAATGAGCAGTTCTTC
CASSSVGTGSVNEQFF
>TRBV3-1/TRBV3-2|TRBJ1-1|TRBD1|.
TGTGCCAGCAGCCTCGGGACAGGGGGGAACACTGAAGCTTTCTTT
CASSLGTGGNTEAFF
>TRBV3-1/TRBV3-2|TRBJ2-3|.|.
TGTGCCAGCAGCCCAGGACACCTTAGCACAGATACGCAGTATTTT
CASSPGHLSTDTQYF
>TRBV7-9|TRBJ2-1|.|once
TGTGCCAGCAGCCCACAATCGGGCGGGCTCGGGGAGCAGTTCTTC
CASSPQSGGLGEQFF
>TRBV3-1/TRBV3-2|TRBJ2-7|TRBD2|.
TGTGCCAGCTCAGTCCGGGGGGGGCCCGGCGAGCAGTACTTC
CASSVRGGPGEQYF
>TRBV28|TRBJ1-3|.|.
TGTGCCACCACTCGAGAAGGAAACACCATATATTTT
CATTREGNTIYF
>TRBV5-1|TRBJ1-6|.|.
TGCGCCAGCAGGCTGACAGGTTATAATTCACCCCTCCACTTT
CASRLTGYNSPLHF
>TRBV3-1/TRBV3-2|TRBJ2-1|TRBD1|.
TGTGCCAGCAGCCATGGACAGGGGGCCAATGAGCAGTTCTTC
CASSHGQGANEQFF
>TRBV2|TRBJ2-2|TRBD1|.
TGTGCCAGCAGTCCCGGGACAGGGGGCGAGGGCACCGGGGAGCTGTTTTTT
CASSPGTGGEGTGELFF
>TRBV10-3|TRBJ2-2|TRBD1|.
TGTGCCATCAGTCTGGACAGGCGTTCCGGGGAGCTGTTTTTT
CAISLDRRSGELFF
>TRBV12-5|TRBJ2-1|TRBD2|.
TGTGCTAGTGGTTCCCTCACTAGCGGGGAGGGTGAGCAGTTCTTC
CASGSLTSGEGEQFF
>TRBV6-2/TRBV6-3|TRBJ2-2|.|.
TGTGCCAGCAGTTACTCGACGTACCGGGTAAACGCCGGGGAGCTGTTTTTT
CASSYSTYRVNAGELFF
>TRBV3-1/TRBV3-2|TRBJ1-1|.|once
TGTGCCAGCAGCCAGAGGGTGTGGACTGAAGCTTTCTTT
CASSQRVWTEAFF
>TRBV5-1|TRBJ1-1|.|.
TGCGCCAGCAGCCGGTTCGGGGTGATGAACACTGAAGCTTTCTTT
CASSRFGVMNTEAFF
>TRBV19|TRBJ2-6|.|.
TGTGCCAGCAGTAAGGGGGTGGCTGCTTTCTCTGGGGCCAACGTCCTGACTTTC
CASSKGVAAFSGANVLTF
>TRBV10-3|TRBJ1-2|.|.
TGTGCCATCAGTGAGTCCGGGGGGAACTATGGCTACACCTTC
CAISESGGNYGYTF
>TRBV3-1/TRBV3-2|TRBJ1-2|TRBD1|.
TGTGCCAGCAGGGGGACAGGGAGGAGCGGCTACACCTTC
CASRGTGRSGYTF
>TRBV27|TRBJ2-7|.|.
TGTGCCAGCAGTGGCCTTTATCAAACCTACGAGCAGTACTTC
CASSGLYQTYEQYF
>TRBV9|TRBJ2-7|TRBD2|.
TGTGCCAGCAGCACAGGACTAGCGGGGGGGTCCGGAGAGCAGTACTTC
CASSTGLAGGSGEQYF
>TRBV19|TRBJ2-2|TRBD2|.
TGTGCCAGTAGTAACCGGCCTGGGCTAGCGGGGGGGCCCGGGGAGCTGTTTTTT
CASSNRPGLAGGPGELFF
>TRBV7-8|TRBJ2-2|.|.
TGTGCCAGCAGCTTCCTCGACACCGGGGAGCTGTTTTTT
CASSFLDTGELFF
>TRBV10-3|TRBJ1-2|.|once
TGTGCCATCAGTGACGGACAGTATGGCTACACCTTC
CAISDGQYGYTF
>TRBV6-1|TRBJ1-2|.|.
TGTGCCAGCAGTGAAGCTGCGACAGGAGGAGGCTACACCTTC
CASSEAATGGGYTF
>TRBV9|TRBJ1-3|.|.
TGTGCCAGCAGCGTAATTGCCGATAGCTCTGGAAACACCATATATTTT
CASSVIADSSGNTIYF
>TRBV19|TRBJ1-2|.|.
TGTGCCAGCGCACTCGCTCCAAACAGGGTACGGGGCTACACCTTC
CASALAPNRVRGYTF
>TRBV7-2|TRBJ1-3|.|.
TGTGCCAGCAGCTTAGTCGGTACAGGGAGCTCTGGAAACACCATATATTTT
CASSLVGTGSSGNTIYF
>TRBV6-5|TRBJ1-5|.|.
TGTGCGAGCGAGGTTAGTCTGTATAGCAATCAGCCCCAGCATTTT
CASEVSLYSNQPQHF
>TRBV19|TRBJ2-2|.|.
TGTGCCAGTAGTATGGGCCAGGTTGTCACCGGGGAGCTGTTTTTT
CASSMGQVVTGELFF
>TRBV6-2/TRBV6-3|TRBJ1-1|.|.
TGTGCCAGCAGTTACTCATACACAGGGAACACTGAAGCTTTCTTT
CASSYSYTGNTEAFF
>TRBV7-2|TRBJ1-2|.|.
TGTGCCAGCAGCCCCCGGGAGGAGGGCTACACCTTC
CASSPREEGYTF
>TRBV25-1|TRBJ1-4|.|.
TGTGCCAGCAGTGAACTCGGCAGGGGTGGTGAAAAACTGTTTTTT
CASSELGRGGEKLFF
>TRBV4-1|TRBJ1-5|.|many
TGCGCCAGCAGCCAAGGGACAGACCTTAGCAATCAGCCCCAGCATTTT
CASSQGTDLSNQPQHF
>TRBV2|TRBJ1-1|.|.
TGTGCCAGCAGCAGGGGTCTTAGGACTGAAGCTTTCTTT
CASSRGLRTEAFF
>TRBV4-1|TRBJ2-1|.|once
TGCGCCAGCAGCCAACTCGGGAGTCCGAGCTCCTACAATGAGCAGTTCTTC
CASSQLGSPSSYNEQFF
>TRBV12-5|TRBJ1-1|TRBD1|.
TGTGCTAGTGGACCGGGACAGGGCGAAACTGAAGCTTTCTTT
CASGPGQGETEAFF
>TRBV20-1|TRBJ2-3|.|.
TGCAGTGCTCCGAGGCGAGATACGCAGTATTTT
CSAPRRDTQYF
>TRBV4-3|TRBJ2-1|TRBD2|.
TGCGCCAGCAGCCAAGACCCCCGGACTAGCGGCGAGCAGTTCTTC
CASSQDPRTSGEQFF
>TRBV2|TRBJ2-6|TRBD1|.
TGTGCCAGCAGTGAAAGCCCACCAGGGGGCAGCTCTGGGGCCAACGTCCTGACTTTC
CASSESPPGGSSGANVLTF
>TRBV5-1|TRBJ2-3|TRBD2|.
TGCGCCAGCAGCTTGGGAGTAGGCGGGGGGGCCACAGATACGCAGTATTTT
CASSLGVGGGATDTQYF
>TRBV5-1|TRBJ1-1|TRBD1|.
TGCGCCAGCAGCTTCGGGACAGGATGGAACACTGAAGCTTTCTTT
CASSFGTGWNTEAFF
>TRBV19|TRBJ2-1|TRBD2|few
TGTGCCAGTAGTCCACACCTCCCGACCAGCGGGGGGGTCGGTGAGCAGTTCTTC
CASSPHLPTSGGVGEQFF
>TRBV14|TRBJ2-1|TRBD1|.
TGTGCCAGCAGTAGACAGGGGGGTAATGAGCAGTTCTTC
CASSRQGGNEQFF
>TRBV12-3/TRBV12-4|TRBJ1-1|.|.
TGTGCCAGCAGTTTATCCTTATACACTGAAGCTTTCTTT
CASSLSLYTEAFF
>TRBV6-5|TRBJ1-4|.|.
TGTGCCAGCAGGGCAATCAGTGCAACTAATGAAAAACTGTTTTTT
CASRAISATNEKLFF